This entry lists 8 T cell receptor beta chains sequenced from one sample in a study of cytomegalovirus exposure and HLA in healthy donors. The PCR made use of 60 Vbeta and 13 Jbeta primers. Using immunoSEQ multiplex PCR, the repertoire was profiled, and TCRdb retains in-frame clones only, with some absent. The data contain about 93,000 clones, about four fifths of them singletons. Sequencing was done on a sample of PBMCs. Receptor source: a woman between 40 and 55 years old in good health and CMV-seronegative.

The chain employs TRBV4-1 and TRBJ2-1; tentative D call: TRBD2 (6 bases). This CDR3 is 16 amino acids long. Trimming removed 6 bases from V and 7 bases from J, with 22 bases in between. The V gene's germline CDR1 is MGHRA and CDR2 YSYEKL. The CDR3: CASSLQGAGRGNEQFF. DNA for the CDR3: TGCGCCAGCAGTCTCCAGGGTGCGGGAAGGGGTAATGAGCAGTTCTTC.

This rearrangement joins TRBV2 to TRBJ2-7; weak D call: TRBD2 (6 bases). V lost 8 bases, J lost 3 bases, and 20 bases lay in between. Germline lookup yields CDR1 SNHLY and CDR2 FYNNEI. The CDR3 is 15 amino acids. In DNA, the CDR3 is TGTGCCAGCCATAGCGGCCGGGGATGGGGCTACGAGCAGTACTTC. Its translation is CASHSGRGWGYEQYF.

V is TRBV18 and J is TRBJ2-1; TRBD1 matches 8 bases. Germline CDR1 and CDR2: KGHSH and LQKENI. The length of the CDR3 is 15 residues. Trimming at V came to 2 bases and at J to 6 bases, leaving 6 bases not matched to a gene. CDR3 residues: CASSPTGRGPNEQFF. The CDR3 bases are TGTGCCAGCTCACCAACGGGCAGGGGGCCCAATGAGCAGTTCTTC.

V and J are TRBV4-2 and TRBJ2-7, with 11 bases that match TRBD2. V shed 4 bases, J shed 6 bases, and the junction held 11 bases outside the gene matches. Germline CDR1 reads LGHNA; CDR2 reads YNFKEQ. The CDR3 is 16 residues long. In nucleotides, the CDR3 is TGTGCCAGCAGCCTTACGACTAGCGGGGATCTCCGCGAGCAGTACTTC. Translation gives CASSLTTSGDLREQYF.

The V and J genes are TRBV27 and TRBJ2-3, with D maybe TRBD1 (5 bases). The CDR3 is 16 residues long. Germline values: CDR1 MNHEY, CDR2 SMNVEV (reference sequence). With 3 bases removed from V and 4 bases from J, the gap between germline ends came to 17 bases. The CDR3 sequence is CASSLFWSGAPDTQYF. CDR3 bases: TGTGCCAGCAGTTTGTTTTGGTCTGGGGCTCCAGATACGCAGTATTTT.

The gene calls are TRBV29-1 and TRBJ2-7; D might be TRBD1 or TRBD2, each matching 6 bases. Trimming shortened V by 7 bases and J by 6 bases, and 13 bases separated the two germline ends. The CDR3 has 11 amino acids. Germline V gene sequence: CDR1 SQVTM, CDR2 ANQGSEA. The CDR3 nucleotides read TGCAGCGCTGAGGGGGGAGGCGAGCAGTACTTC. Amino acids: CSAEGGGEQYF.

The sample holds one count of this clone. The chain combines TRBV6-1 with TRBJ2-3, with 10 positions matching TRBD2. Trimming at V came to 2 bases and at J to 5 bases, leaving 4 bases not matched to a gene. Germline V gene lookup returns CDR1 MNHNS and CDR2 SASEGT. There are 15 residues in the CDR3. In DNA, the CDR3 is TGTGCCAGCAGTGAAAGCGGGAGGGCCTTAGATACGCAGTATTTT. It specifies CASSESGRALDTQYF.

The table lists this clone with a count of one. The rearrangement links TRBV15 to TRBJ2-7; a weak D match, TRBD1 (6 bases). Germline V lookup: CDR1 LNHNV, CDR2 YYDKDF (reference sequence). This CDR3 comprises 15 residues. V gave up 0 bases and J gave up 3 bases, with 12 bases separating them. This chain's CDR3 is CATSRDQGRNYEQYF. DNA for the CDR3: TGTGCCACCAGCAGAGACCAGGGGCGGAACTACGAGCAGTACTTC.